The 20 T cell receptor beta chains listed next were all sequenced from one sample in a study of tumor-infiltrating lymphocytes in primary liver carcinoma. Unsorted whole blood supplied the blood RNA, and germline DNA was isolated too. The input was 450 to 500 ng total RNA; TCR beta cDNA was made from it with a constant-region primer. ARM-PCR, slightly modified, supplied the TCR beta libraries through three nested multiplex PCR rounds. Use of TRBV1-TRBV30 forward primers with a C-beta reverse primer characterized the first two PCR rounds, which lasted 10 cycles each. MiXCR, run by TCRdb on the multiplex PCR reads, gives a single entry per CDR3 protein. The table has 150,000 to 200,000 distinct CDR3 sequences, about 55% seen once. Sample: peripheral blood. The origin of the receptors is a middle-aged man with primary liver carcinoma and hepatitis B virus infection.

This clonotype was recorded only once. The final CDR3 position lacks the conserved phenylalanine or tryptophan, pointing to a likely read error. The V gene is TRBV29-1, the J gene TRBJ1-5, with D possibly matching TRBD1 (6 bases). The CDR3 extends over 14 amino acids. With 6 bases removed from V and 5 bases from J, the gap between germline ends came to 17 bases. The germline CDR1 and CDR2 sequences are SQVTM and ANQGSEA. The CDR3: CSVQGGGADQPQHL. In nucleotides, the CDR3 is TGCAGCGTCCAAGGGGGGGGCGCGGATCAGCCCCAGCATTTA.

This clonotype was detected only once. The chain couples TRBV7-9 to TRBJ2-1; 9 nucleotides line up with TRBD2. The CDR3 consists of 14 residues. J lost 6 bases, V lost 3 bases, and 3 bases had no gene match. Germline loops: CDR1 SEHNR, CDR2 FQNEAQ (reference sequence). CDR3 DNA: TGTGCCAGCAGCTTTTCTAGCGGGACCAATGAGCAGTTCTTC. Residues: CASSFSSGTNEQFF.

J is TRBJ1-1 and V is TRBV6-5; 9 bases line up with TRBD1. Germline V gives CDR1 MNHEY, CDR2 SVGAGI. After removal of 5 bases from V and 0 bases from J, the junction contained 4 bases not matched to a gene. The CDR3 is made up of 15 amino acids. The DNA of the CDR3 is TGTGCCAGCAGTAAACAGGGGGCCCTGAACACTGAAGCTTTCTTT. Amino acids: CASSKQGALNTEAFF.

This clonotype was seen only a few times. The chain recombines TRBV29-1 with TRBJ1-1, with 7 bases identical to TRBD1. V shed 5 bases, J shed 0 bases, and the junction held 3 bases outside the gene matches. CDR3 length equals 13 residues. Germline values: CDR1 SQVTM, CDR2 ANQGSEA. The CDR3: CSVTGVMNTEAFF. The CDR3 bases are TGCAGCGTTACAGGGGTCATGAACACTGAAGCTTTCTTT.

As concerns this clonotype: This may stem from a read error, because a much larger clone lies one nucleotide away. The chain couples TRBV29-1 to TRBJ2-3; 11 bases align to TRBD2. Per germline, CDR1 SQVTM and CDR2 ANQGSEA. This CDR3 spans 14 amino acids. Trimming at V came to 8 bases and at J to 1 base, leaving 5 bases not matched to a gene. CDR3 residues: CSLQTSGGTDTQYF. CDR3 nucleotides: TGCAGCCTGCAGACTAGCGGGGGCACAGATACGCAGTATTTT.

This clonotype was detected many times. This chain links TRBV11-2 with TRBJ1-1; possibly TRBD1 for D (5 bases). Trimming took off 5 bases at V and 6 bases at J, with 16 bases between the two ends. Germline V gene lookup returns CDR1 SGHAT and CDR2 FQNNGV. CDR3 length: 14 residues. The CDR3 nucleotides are TGTGCCAGCAGCCCCTGGGGGGGAGGAGCTGAAGCTTTCTTT. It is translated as CASSPWGGGAEAFF.

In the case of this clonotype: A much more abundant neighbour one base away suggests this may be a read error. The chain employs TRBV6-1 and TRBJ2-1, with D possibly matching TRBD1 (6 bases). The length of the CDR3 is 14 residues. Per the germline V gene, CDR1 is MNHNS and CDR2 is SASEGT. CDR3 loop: CTTGRDTAYNEQFF. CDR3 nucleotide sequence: TGTACCACGGGCCGGGACACCGCTTACAATGAGCAGTTCTTC.

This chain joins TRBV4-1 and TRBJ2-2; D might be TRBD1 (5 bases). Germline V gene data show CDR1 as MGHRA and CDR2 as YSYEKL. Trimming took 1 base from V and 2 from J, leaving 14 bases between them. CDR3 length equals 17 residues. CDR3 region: CASSQVNTWTNTGELFF. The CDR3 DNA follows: TGCGCCAGCAGCCAAGTCAACACCTGGACAAACACCGGGGAGCTGTTTTTT.

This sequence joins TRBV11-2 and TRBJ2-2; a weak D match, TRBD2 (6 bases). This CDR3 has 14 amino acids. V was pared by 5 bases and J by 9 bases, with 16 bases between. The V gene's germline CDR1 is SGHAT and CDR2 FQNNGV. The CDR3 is CASSLTRATRELFF. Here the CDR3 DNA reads TGTGCCAGCAGCCTGACTAGGGCTACCAGGGAGCTGTTTTTT.

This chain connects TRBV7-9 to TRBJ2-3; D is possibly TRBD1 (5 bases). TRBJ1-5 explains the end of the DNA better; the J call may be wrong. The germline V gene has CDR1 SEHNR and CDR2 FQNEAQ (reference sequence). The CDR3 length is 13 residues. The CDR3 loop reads CASSTQQGDTQHF. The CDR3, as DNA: TGTGCCAGCAGCACCCAGCAGGGAGATACGCAGCATTTT.

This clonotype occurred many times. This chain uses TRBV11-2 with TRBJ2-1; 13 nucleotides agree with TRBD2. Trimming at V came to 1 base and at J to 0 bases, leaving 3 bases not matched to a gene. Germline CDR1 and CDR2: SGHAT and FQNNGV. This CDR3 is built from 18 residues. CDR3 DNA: TGTGCCAGCAGCTTAGGGACTAGCGGGAGACGCTCCTACAATGAGCAGTTCTTC. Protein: CASSLGTSGRRSYNEQFF.

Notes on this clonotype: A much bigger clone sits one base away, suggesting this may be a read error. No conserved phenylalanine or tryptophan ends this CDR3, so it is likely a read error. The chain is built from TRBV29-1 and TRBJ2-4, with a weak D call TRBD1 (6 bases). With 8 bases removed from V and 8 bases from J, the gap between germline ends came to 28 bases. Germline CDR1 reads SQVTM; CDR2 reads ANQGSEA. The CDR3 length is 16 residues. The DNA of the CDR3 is TGCAGCCCCGTCTCGGCCGGGACACCGATCCCGGACATTCAGTACCTC. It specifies CSPVSAGTPIPDIQYL.

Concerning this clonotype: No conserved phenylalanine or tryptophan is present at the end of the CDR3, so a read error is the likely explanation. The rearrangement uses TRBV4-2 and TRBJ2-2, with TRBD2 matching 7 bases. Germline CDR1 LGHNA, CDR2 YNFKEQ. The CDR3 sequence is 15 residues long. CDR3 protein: CASIQDGGGTGELFS. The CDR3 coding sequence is TGTGCCAGCATCCAAGATGGCGGGGGAACCGGGGAGCTGTTTTCT.

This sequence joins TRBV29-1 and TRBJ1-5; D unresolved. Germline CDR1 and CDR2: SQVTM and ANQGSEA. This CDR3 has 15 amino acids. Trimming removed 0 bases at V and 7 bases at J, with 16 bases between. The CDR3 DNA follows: TGCAGCGTTGAAGATTTATGGCAGTCTGACCAGCCCCAGCATTTT. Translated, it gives CSVEDLWQSDQPQHF.

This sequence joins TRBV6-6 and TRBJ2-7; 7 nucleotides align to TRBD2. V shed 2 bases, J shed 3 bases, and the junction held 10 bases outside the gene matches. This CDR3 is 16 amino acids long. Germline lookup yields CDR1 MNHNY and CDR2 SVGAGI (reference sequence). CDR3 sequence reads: CASSYLRSGDDYEQYF. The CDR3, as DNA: TGTGCCAGCAGTTACCTCCGGAGCGGGGATGACTACGAGCAGTACTTC.

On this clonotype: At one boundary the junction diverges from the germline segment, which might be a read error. CDR3 in amino acids: CASGYTQGASEKLFF. CDR3 sequence (DNA): TGTGCCAGCGGTTACACACAGGGGGCTAGCGAAAAACTGTTTTTT. This chain uses TRBV6-6 with TRBJ1-4; 9 nucleotides match TRBD1. Germline V CDR1 and CDR2: MNHNY, SVGAGI (reference sequence). There are 15 residues in the CDR3.

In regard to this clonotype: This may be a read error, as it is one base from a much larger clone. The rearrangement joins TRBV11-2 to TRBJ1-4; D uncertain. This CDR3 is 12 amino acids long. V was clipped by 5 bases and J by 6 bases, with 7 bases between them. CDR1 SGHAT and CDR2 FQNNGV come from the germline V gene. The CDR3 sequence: CASSLFHEKLFF. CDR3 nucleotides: TGTGCCAGCAGCCTTTTTCATGAAAAACTGTTTTTT.

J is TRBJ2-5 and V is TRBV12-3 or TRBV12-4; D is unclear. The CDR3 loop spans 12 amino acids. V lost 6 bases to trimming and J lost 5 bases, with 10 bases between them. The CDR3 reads CASSNIGETQYF. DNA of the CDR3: TGTGCCAGCAGCAATATAGGGGAGACCCAGTACTTC.

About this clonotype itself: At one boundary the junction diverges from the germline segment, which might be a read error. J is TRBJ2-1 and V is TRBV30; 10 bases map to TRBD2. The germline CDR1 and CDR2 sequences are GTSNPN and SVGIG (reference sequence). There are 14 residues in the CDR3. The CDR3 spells CVWSEAGGYNEQFF. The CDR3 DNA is TGTGTCTGGAGTGAAGCGGGAGGGTACAATGAGCAGTTCTTC.

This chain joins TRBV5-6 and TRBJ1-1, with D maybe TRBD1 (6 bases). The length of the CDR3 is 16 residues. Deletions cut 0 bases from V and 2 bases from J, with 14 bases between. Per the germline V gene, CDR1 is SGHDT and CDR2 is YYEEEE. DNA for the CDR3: TGTGCCAGCAGCTTGGCCTTCGGACAGATTAACACTGAAGCTTTCTTT. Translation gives CASSLAFGQINTEAFF. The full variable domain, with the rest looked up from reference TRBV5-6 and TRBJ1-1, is DAGVTQSPTHLIKTRGQQVTLRCSPKSGHDTVSWYQQALGQGPQFIFQYYEEEERQRGNFPDRFSGHQFPNYSSELNVNALLLGDSALYLCASSLAFGQINTEAFFGQGTRLTVV.